The 15 T cell receptor beta chains below were found in one sample sequenced in a study of patients and donors after allogeneic stem cell transplantation. TCRdb recomputed calls from the RT-PCR reads with MiXCR, one row per CDR3 protein. This table has roughly 4,500 distinct CDR3 sequences, about 16% appearing once. Sample: blood, either unsorted or a sorted T cell fraction (not recorded which). The receptor set was obtained from a human donor who was either an allogeneic HSCT recipient or a stem cell or donor lymphocyte infusion donor (not recorded which). It is not recorded whose cells these are; they may come from a transplant donor.

This clonotype was observed a few times. The J gene is TRBJ1-6, the V gene TRBV5-1; D call uncertain. Germline CDR1 is SGHRS and CDR2 is YFSETQ. The CDR3 length is 13 residues. Trimming removed 3 bases at V and 8 bases at J, with 9 bases between. CDR3 in amino acids: CASSSANDSPLHF. The CDR3 DNA reads TGCGCCAGCAGCTCGGCGAACGATTCACCCCTCCACTTT.

In its sample, this clonotype was seen once. The rearrangement uses TRBV5-1 and TRBJ2-1; 11 positions agree with TRBD2. J lost 4 bases, V lost 4 bases, and 13 bases had no gene match. In germline, CDR1 is SGHRS, CDR2 YFSETQ. This CDR3 comprises 18 residues. The CDR3 nucleotides are TGCGCCAGCAGCCCCAGCCGGCTAGCGGGAGGAAGATACAATGAGCAGTTCTTC. The encoded protein is CASSPSRLAGGRYNEQFF.

V gene TRBV6-6 combines with J gene TRBJ1-6; 9 bases align to TRBD1. Unmatched junction bases numbered 3, after V lost 2 bases and J lost 7 bases. The CDR3 totals 15 residues. Germline V CDR1 and CDR2: MNHNY, SVGAGI (reference sequence). The CDR3 DNA sequence: TGTGCCAGCAGTTACCGGACAGGGGCAAATTCACCCCTCCACTTT. This codes for CASSYRTGANSPLHF.

The chain employs TRBV15 and TRBJ1-4; D not certain. Trimming took off 4 bases at V and 17 bases at J, with 29 bases between the two ends. The CDR3 spans 16 residues. Germline V gene lookup returns CDR1 LNHNV and CDR2 YYDKDF (reference sequence). The CDR3 nucleotides are TGTGCCACCAGCAACAGCTTCCTTGCAACTAATGAAAAACGTTTTTTT. This gives the protein CATSNSFLATNEKRFF.

The table lists this clonotype with many counts. V usage is TRBV2 and J usage is TRBJ2-7; D unclear. Germline CDR1 and CDR2: SNHLY and FYNNEI. Trimming stripped 5 bases from V and 3 bases from J, with 11 bases between. CDR3 length: 13 residues. The CDR3 here is CASSRYSLYEQYF. DNA for the CDR3: TGTGCCAGCAGTAGGTACAGTCTCTACGAGCAGTACTTC.

The chain has TRBV7-9 and TRBJ1-3, with 10 nucleotides matching TRBD1. CDR3 length: 17 amino acids. The ends lost 5 bases at V and 0 bases at J; junction bases unmatched: 7. Germline V gene lookup returns CDR1 SEHNR and CDR2 FQNEAQ (reference sequence). CDR3 nucleotides: TGTGCCAGCAGCCGTCGACAGGGGGCACTCTCTGGAAACACCATATATTTT. This encodes CASSRRQGALSGNTIYF.

V gene TRBV11-2 combines with J gene TRBJ1-5; D is possibly TRBD1 (5 bases). With 0 bases removed from V and 3 bases from J, the gap between germline ends came to 9 bases. Germline lookup yields CDR1 SGHAT and CDR2 FQNNGV. The CDR3 is 15 amino acids. In DNA form, the CDR3 reads TGTGCCAGCAGCTTAGATTGGGGGGACAATCAGCCCCAGCATTTT. Protein sequence: CASSLDWGDNQPQHF.

The chain couples TRBV6-5 to TRBJ2-7; D is unclear. This CDR3 spans 14 amino acids. Germline values: CDR1 MNHEY, CDR2 SVGAGI. Deletions cut 6 bases from V and 3 bases from J, with 15 bases between. DNA of the CDR3: TGTGCCAGCAGCCTCGACGGAAAAAACTACGAGCAGTACTTC. Amino acids: CASSLDGKNYEQYF.

The sample holds many counts of this clonotype. The CDR3 reads CASRGSLYEQYF. The CDR3 DNA is TGTGCCAGTCGCGGGTCTCTCTACGAGCAGTACTTC. This rearrangement joins TRBV28 to TRBJ2-7; perhaps TRBD2 as D (5 bases). This CDR3 region has 12 residues. CDR1 MDHEN and CDR2 SYDVKM come from the germline V gene. The ends were cut back, 9 bases at V and 3 bases at J, with 12 bases in the middle. The full variable domain, with the rest looked up from reference TRBV28 and TRBJ2-7, is DVKVTQSSRYLVKRTGEKVFLECVQDMDHENMFWYRQDPGLGLRLIYFSYDVKMKEKGDIPEGYSVSREKKERFSLILESASTNQTSMYLCASRGSLYEQYFGPGTRLTVT.

This clonotype was detected only a few times. The chain couples TRBV29-1 to TRBJ2-1, with TRBD2 matching over 11 bases. CDR1 and CDR2 from the germline V gene are SQVTM and ANQGSEA. After removal of 2 bases from V and 5 bases from J, the junction contained 14 bases not matched to a gene. The CDR3 spans 18 residues. The CDR3 loop is CSVESGLAGGKTDNEQFF. As DNA, the CDR3 is TGCAGCGTTGAATCGGGTCTAGCGGGAGGAAAAACAGACAATGAGCAGTTCTTC.

There are a few counts of this clonotype. The J gene is TRBJ2-7, the V gene TRBV2, with D maybe TRBD2 (5 bases). The V end lost 7 bases, the J end lost 3 bases, and 13 bases lay between the germline ends. CDR1 is SNHLY, CDR2 FYNNEI, per germline. This CDR3 has 13 residues. The chain's CDR3 is CASISWGVYEQYF. The CDR3 DNA is TGTGCCAGCATCTCTTGGGGAGTCTACGAGCAGTACTTC. The full variable domain, its missing parts supplied by reference TRBV2 and TRBJ2-7, is EPEVTQTPSHQVTQMGQEVILRCVPISNHLYFYWYRQILGQKVEFLVSFYNNEISEKSEIFDDQFSVERPDGSNFTLKIRSTKLEDSAMYFCASISWGVYEQYFGPGTRLTVT.

The chain joins TRBV27 to TRBJ2-3; 8 bases match TRBD1. After removal of 7 bases from V and 3 bases from J, the junction contained 6 bases not matched to a gene. Germline V gene sequence: CDR1 MNHEY, CDR2 SMNVEV (reference sequence). This CDR3 has 14 amino acids. CDR3 region: CASKPGGGTDTQYF. CDR3 DNA: TGTGCCAGCAAACCAGGGGGCGGGACAGATACGCAGTATTTT.

The chain combines TRBV6-1 with TRBJ1-2; perhaps TRBD1 as D (5 bases). Germline CDR1 is MNHNS and CDR2 is SASEGT. CDR3 size: 14 residues. V dropped 4 bases and J dropped 3 bases, with 12 bases sitting between them. CDR3 DNA: TGTGCCAGCAGTGGGGACCCGAGGCACTATGGCTACACCTTC. Amino acids: CASSGDPRHYGYTF.

This clonotype showed up just a few times. The rearrangement joins TRBV5-4 to TRBJ2-1, with 9 positions matching TRBD2. Germline V gene data show CDR1 as SGHNT and CDR2 as YYREEE (reference sequence). With V trimmed by 6 bases and J by 1 base, 8 bases remained unmatched. The CDR3 has 16 residues. The CDR3 DNA reads TGTGCCAGCAACCCGACTAGCGGTCTTTCCTACAATGAGCAGTTCTTC. As protein: CASNPTSGLSYNEQFF.

This clonotype appeared a few times. This chain connects TRBV7-2 to TRBJ1-6; D may be TRBD1 (5 bases). Trimming removed 7 bases at V and 8 bases at J, with 12 bases between. CDR3 length: 13 amino acids. Germline CDR1 and CDR2: SGHTA and FQGNSA. The CDR3 is CASTPGAYSPLHF. CDR3 sequence (DNA): TGTGCCAGCACCCCCGGGGCCTATTCACCCCTCCACTTT.